These 28 T cell receptor beta chains originate from one sample sequenced in a study of blood T cell repertoires in COVID-19. TCRdb's table, derived via immunoSEQ multiplex PCR, lists solely in-frame clones and lacks some. The sample carries 200,000 or so clones, around 81% recorded once. The specimen sequenced was peripheral blood. The receptors were gathered from a man aged 55-75 years with COVID-19, enrolled during active disease.

The CDR3 region is CAKLRGQCGYTF. The CDR3 DNA reads TGCGCCAAGTTAAGGGGGCAGTGCGGCTACACCTTC. This rearrangement joins TRBV4-3 to TRBJ1-2, with 7 bases lining up with TRBD1. Losses at the gene ends were 10 bases for V and 8 bases for J; bases not matched to a gene: 10. From germline, CDR1 is LGHNA and CDR2 YSLEER. This CDR3 is built from 12 residues.

This sequence joins TRBV5-1 and TRBJ2-6; D remains unclear. Germline V gene data show CDR1 as SGHRS and CDR2 as YFSETQ. Trimming took off 0 bases at V and 0 bases at J, with 4 bases between the two ends. The CDR3 loop spans 15 amino acids. The CDR3 loop reads CASSLGSSGANVLTF. The DNA of the CDR3 is TGCGCCAGCAGCTTGGGGAGCTCTGGGGCCAACGTCCTGACTTTC.

The chain recombines TRBV4-2 with TRBJ2-1; a weak D match, TRBD2 (5 bases). V was pared by 0 bases and J by 0 bases, with 9 bases between. Germline CDR1 and CDR2: LGHNA and YNFKEQ. The CDR3 consists of 16 residues. The CDR3 sequence: CASSQEDGSSYNEQFF. The CDR3 DNA reads as TGTGCCAGCAGCCAAGAGGATGGGAGCTCCTACAATGAGCAGTTCTTC.

V and J are TRBV19 and TRBJ1-5; 7 bases align to TRBD1. The CDR3 covers 15 residues. Unmatched junction bases numbered 8, after V lost 5 bases and J lost 4 bases. Germline V CDR1 and CDR2: LNHDA, SQIVND (reference sequence). CDR3 residues: CASSARQGENQPQHF. Written as DNA, the CDR3 is TGTGCCAGTAGTGCCCGACAGGGCGAAAATCAGCCCCAGCATTTT.

This clone appeared a single time. The V gene is TRBV6-1, the J gene TRBJ1-4; D remains ambiguous. The CDR3 runs 14 residues. The germline V gene has CDR1 MNHNS and CDR2 SASEGT. With 1 base removed from V and 6 bases from J, the gap between germline ends came to 9 bases. The CDR3 loop reads CASSEGGLDEKLFF. The DNA for the CDR3 is TGTGCCAGCAGTGAAGGAGGCTTGGATGAAAAACTGTTTTTT.

The chain links TRBV20-1 to TRBJ1-6; D perhaps matches TRBD1 (5 bases). This CDR3 is 14 amino acids long. The V gene lost 3 bases and the J gene lost 4 bases, with 10 bases spanning the gap. Germline assignment: CDR1 DFQATT and CDR2 SNEGSKA (reference sequence). The CDR3 reads CSASFRAYNSPLHF. As DNA, the CDR3 is TGCAGTGCTAGTTTCAGGGCTTATAATTCACCCCTCCACTTT.

The rearrangement joins TRBV28 to TRBJ1-2; no reliable D call. Trimming stripped 3 bases from V and 8 bases from J, with 7 bases between. CDR1 and CDR2 from the germline V gene are MDHEN and SYDVKM. This CDR3 is 11 amino acids long. The CDR3 loop is CASSLKEGYTF. In nucleotides, the CDR3 is TGTGCCAGCAGTTTGAAGGAGGGCTACACCTTC.

The sample holds one count of this clone. The chain employs TRBV3-1 (or the pseudogene TRBV3-2) and TRBJ1-2; tentatively, D is TRBD1 (6 bases). Looked up from germline, CDR1 is LGHDT and CDR2 is YNNKEL (reference sequence). With 3 bases removed from V and 4 bases from J, the gap between germline ends came to 9 bases. This CDR3 comprises 13 residues. The CDR3 coding sequence is TGTGCCAGCAGCCAGGGCAGGGGCTATGGCTACACCTTC. Translated, it gives CASSQGRGYGYTF.

This rearrangement joins TRBV3-1 (or the pseudogene TRBV3-2) to TRBJ2-4; D is undetermined. CDR3 length: 14 residues. Germline V lookup: CDR1 LGHDT, CDR2 YNNKEL (reference sequence). Trimming left V 3 bases short and J 2 bases short, with 8 bases between. The CDR3 DNA reads as TGTGCCAGCAGCCACGGTCTTCCCAAAAACATTCAGTACTTC. It yields the protein CASSHGLPKNIQYF.

This chain uses TRBV5-6 with TRBJ1-2, with no clear D. The CDR3 spans 15 residues. Germline CDR1 SGHDT, CDR2 YYEEEE. V gave up 5 bases and J gave up 6 bases, with 20 bases separating them. CDR3 coding DNA: TGTGCCAGCAGTTTCAGCGGAGCGTCCCCTCATGGCTACACCTTC. As protein: CASSFSGASPHGYTF.

The count of this clone is one. This rearrangement joins TRBV14 to TRBJ2-7, with D perhaps TRBD1 (5 bases). Trimming pared 8 bases from V and 9 bases from J, leaving 14 bases between. CDR1 and CDR2 (germline): SGHDN, FVKESK. The CDR3 is made up of 11 amino acids. CDR3 loop: CASGRDGGQYF. CDR3 bases: TGTGCCAGCGGCAGGGATGGCGGGCAGTACTTC. The whole variable domain, remainder taken from reference TRBV14 and TRBJ2-7, is EAGVTQFPSHSVIEKGQTVTLRCDPISGHDNLYWYRRVMGKEIKFLLHFVKESKQDESGMPNNRFLAERTGGTYSTLKVQPAELEDSGVYFCASGRDGGQYFGPGTRLTVT.

This chain uses TRBV5-6 with TRBJ2-7; D unresolved. The CDR3 runs 11 residues. Germline CDR1 reads SGHDT; CDR2 reads YYEEEE. Trimming shortened V by 3 bases and J by 4 bases, and 5 bases separated the two germline ends. The CDR3 region is CASSSVYEQYF. The CDR3 DNA is TGTGCCAGCAGCTCAGTGTACGAGCAGTACTTC.

This sequence joins TRBV6-5 and TRBJ1-3, with 7 nucleotides matching TRBD1. Per the germline V gene, CDR1 is MNHEY and CDR2 is SVGAGI. J lost 8 bases, V lost 2 bases, and 3 bases had no gene match. CDR3 length equals 13 residues. CDR3 region: CASSYGRGDTIYF. Written as DNA, the CDR3 is TGTGCCAGCAGTTACGGCAGGGGGGACACCATATATTTT.

The CDR3 reads CASSNSTFGNQPQHF. The DNA for the CDR3 is TGTGCCAGCAGCAATTCTACCTTCGGCAATCAGCCCCAGCATTTT. V is TRBV21-1 and J is TRBJ1-5. TRBV21-1 is a pseudogene locus. The CDR3 is 15 amino acids.

This clone is a singleton in its sample. The rearrangement joins TRBV6-5 to TRBJ2-7, with 9 bases matching TRBD1. J lost 5 bases, V lost 5 bases, and 10 bases had no gene match. The CDR3 covers 15 residues. The germline CDR1 and CDR2 sequences are MNHEY and SVGAGI. The CDR3 protein is CASSPAGQGKDEQYF. The DNA for the CDR3 is TGTGCCAGCAGTCCCGCGGGACAGGGTAAAGACGAGCAGTACTTC.

This rearrangement joins TRBV27 to TRBJ1-4; 9 bases line up with TRBD1. The trim removed 0 bases at V and 6 bases at J, leaving 2 bases unmatched. The length of the CDR3 is 15 residues. Germline V gene sequence: CDR1 MNHEY, CDR2 SMNVEV (reference sequence). In nucleotides, the CDR3 is TGTGCCAGCAGTTTATCACAGGGGGCGTATGAAAAACTGTTTTTT. Protein: CASSLSQGAYEKLFF.

The chain employs TRBV30 and TRBJ1-3; D unresolved. Trimming removed 1 base from V and 1 base from J, with 5 bases in between. The CDR3 extends over 13 amino acids. Per the germline V gene, CDR1 is GTSNPN and CDR2 is SVGIG (reference sequence). The chain's CDR3 is CAWSGSSGNTIYF. The CDR3 DNA reads as TGTGCCTGGAGTGGCAGTTCTGGAAACACCATATATTTT.

The chain joins TRBV9 to TRBJ2-7; D is ambiguous. There are 14 residues in the CDR3. Germline lookup yields CDR1 SGDLS and CDR2 YYNGEE. V dropped 2 bases and J dropped 4 bases, with 13 bases sitting between them. The CDR3 DNA is TGTGCCAGCAGCGTCGACGGCCGAGGATACGAGCAGTACTTC. Protein product: CASSVDGRGYEQYF.

The chain combines TRBV7-9 with TRBJ1-2; 7 bases are shared with TRBD1. Trimming took 5 bases from V and 6 from J; bases not matched to a gene: 6. The CDR3 sequence is 13 residues long. Germline assignment: CDR1 SEHNR and CDR2 FQNEAQ (reference sequence). The CDR3 DNA reads TGTGCCAGCAGCCAGGACAGGACGGATGGCTACACCTTC. The encoded protein is CASSQDRTDGYTF.

This clone has a handful of counts. The CDR3 nucleotides are TGTGCCAGCAGTTTAAGTAAGGGACTAGCGCGCGACAATGAGCAGTTCTTC. Protein: CASSLSKGLARDNEQFF. This chain connects TRBV28 to TRBJ2-1; 10 bases align to TRBD2. Germline V CDR1 and CDR2: MDHEN, SYDVKM. The CDR3 has 17 residues. V was clipped by 2 bases and J by 5 bases; unmatched bases: 9.

The CDR3 DNA follows: TGCGCCAGCAGCCACCCGACAGGGATCACTGAAGCTTTCTTT. As protein: CASSHPTGITEAFF. The chain uses TRBV4-1 and TRBJ1-1; 7 nucleotides line up with TRBD1. Germline CDR1 and CDR2: MGHRA and YSYEKL. The CDR3 is made up of 14 amino acids. V shed 3 bases and J 4 bases; nucleotides not matched to a gene: 5.

V is TRBV30 and J is TRBJ1-6; 12 bases agree with TRBD1. The junction had 7 bases not matched to a gene; V was cut back by 8 bases and J by 14 bases. The CDR3 runs 12 residues. CDR1 is GTSNPN, CDR2 SVGIG, per germline (reference sequence). The CDR3 DNA reads TGTGCCGGGACAGGGGGCTGGGGGGCCCTCCACTTT. The encoded protein is CAGTGGWGALHF.

The genes are TRBV29-1 and TRBJ1-2, with D unclear. The germline V gene encodes CDR1 SQVTM and CDR2 ANQGSEA. Trimming cost V 3 bases and J 5 bases, with 13 bases left between them. CDR3 size: 13 residues. The CDR3 is CSVESGLLYGYTF. The CDR3 nucleotides are TGCAGCGTTGAGTCCGGACTCCTGTATGGCTACACCTTC.

This clone turned up a few times. J is TRBJ1-1 and V is TRBV29-1; 8 bases are shared with TRBD1. The CDR3 loop spans 17 amino acids. CDR1 is SQVTM and CDR2 is ANQGSEA in the germline V gene. The trim removed 3 bases at V and 5 bases at J, leaving 17 bases unmatched. The CDR3 DNA sequence: TGCAGCGTTGACACAGGGTCGGCCCAGGGGGCGGTTACTGAAGCTTTCTTT. This gives the protein CSVDTGSAQGAVTEAFF. The variable domain in full, with the rest retrieved from reference TRBV29-1 and TRBJ1-1, is SAVISQKPSRDICQRGTSLTIQCQVDSQVTMMFWYRQQPGQSLTLIATANQGSEATYESGFVIDKFPISRPNLTFSTLTVSNMSPEDSSIYLCSVDTGSAQGAVTEAFFGQGTRLTVV.

V usage is TRBV5-6 and J usage is TRBJ2-3; no definite D call. The CDR3 loop spans 13 amino acids. The germline V gene encodes CDR1 SGHDT and CDR2 YYEEEE. Trimming shortened V by 1 base and J by 2 bases, and 5 bases separated the two germline ends. The CDR3 protein is CASSLTFTDTQYF. The CDR3 nucleotides are TGTGCCAGCAGCTTGACATTCACAGATACGCAGTATTTT. Together with reference TRBV5-6 and TRBJ2-3, the CDR3 gives the full variable domain: DAGVTQSPTHLIKTRGQQVTLRCSPKSGHDTVSWYQQALGQGPQFIFQYYEEEERQRGNFPDRFSGHQFPNYSSELNVNALLLGDSALYLCASSLTFTDTQYFGPGTRLTVL.

The V and J genes are TRBV5-1 and TRBJ1-1; D uncertain. V dropped 1 base and J dropped 3 bases, with 7 bases sitting between them. Per germline, CDR1 SGHRS and CDR2 YFSETQ. The CDR3 is 13 residues long. The CDR3 reads CASSLLEDTEAFF. In DNA, the CDR3 is TGCGCCAGCAGCTTGTTAGAGGACACTGAAGCTTTCTTT.

The CDR3 is CASSLAAEHYNEQFF. In nucleotides, the CDR3 is TGCGCCAGCAGCTTGGCAGCGGAACACTACAATGAGCAGTTCTTC. The chain recombines TRBV5-1 with TRBJ2-1; D is perhaps TRBD2 (5 bases). The germline V gene encodes CDR1 SGHRS and CDR2 YFSETQ. The CDR3 runs 15 residues. Trimming took 0 bases from V and 3 from J, leaving 10 bases between them.

The rearrangement links TRBV11-2 to TRBJ2-1; D is possibly TRBD2 (5 bases). From germline, CDR1 is SGHAT and CDR2 FQNNGV. This CDR3 is 15 amino acids long. V lost 1 base, J lost 7 bases, and 14 bases lay in between. CDR3 protein: CASSLGGLRRNEQFF. The CDR3 region has the DNA TGTGCCAGCAGCTTAGGAGGACTCCGCCGGAATGAGCAGTTCTTC.